This TCR beta chain was captured by sequencing in a study of blood T cells in healthy people across ages. Across the study: About one barcoded beta molecule per two T cells was captured by template switching. General observations from the study: Those diversity estimates obtained from one million T cells were thought to be underestimates. PBMCs left unsorted prevented a conclusive naive versus antigen-experienced comparison. Expanded clonotype changes were possibly confounded by unknown donor CMV status.

On this clonotype itself: The antigen is not known.

Through a sample-barcoded 5' primer and a J-beta primer mix, a second PCR was run for 7 to 11 cycles. TCRdb reprocessed the 5' RACE reads with MiXCR, giving one entry per CDR3 protein. The table lists 920,000 or so distinct CDR3 sequences, 35% to 55% of them singletons. The sample was blood. This receptor was obtained from a woman in her sixties or seventies in good health.

The CDR3: CASSPLDTSSSTDTQYF. The CDR3 DNA follows: TGTGCCAGCTCACCACTCGACACCTCGAGCTCCACAGATACGCAGTATTTT. The chain employs TRBV18 and TRBJ2-3; D not resolved. The V end lost 1 base, the J end lost 2 bases, and 16 bases lay between the germline ends. The CDR3 covers 17 residues. Germline values: CDR1 KGHSH, CDR2 LQKENI. Using reference TRBV18 and TRBJ2-3 for the parts outside the CDR3, the full variable domain is NAGVMQNPRHLVRRRGQEARLRCSPMKGHSHVYWYRQLPEEGLKFMVYLQKENIIDESGMPKERFSAEFPKEGPSILRIQQVVRGDSAAYFCASSPLDTSSSTDTQYFGPGTRLTVL.